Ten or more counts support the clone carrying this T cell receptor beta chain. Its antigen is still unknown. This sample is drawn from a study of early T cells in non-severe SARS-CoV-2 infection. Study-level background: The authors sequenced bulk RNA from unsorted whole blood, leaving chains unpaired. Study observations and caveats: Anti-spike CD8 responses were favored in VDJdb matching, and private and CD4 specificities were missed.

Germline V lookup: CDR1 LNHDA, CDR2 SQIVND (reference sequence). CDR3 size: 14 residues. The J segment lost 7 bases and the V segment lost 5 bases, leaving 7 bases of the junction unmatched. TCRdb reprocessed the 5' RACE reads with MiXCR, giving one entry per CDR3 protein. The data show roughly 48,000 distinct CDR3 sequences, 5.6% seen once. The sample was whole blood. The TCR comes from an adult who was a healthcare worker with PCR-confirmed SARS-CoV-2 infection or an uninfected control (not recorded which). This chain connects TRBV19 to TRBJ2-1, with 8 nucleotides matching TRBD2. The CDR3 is CASSPGLVSNEQFF. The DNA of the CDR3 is TGTGCCAGTAGTCCGGGACTAGTTAGTAATGAGCAGTTCTTC. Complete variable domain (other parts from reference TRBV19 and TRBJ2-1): DGGITQSPKYLFRKEGQNVTLSCEQNLNHDAMYWYRQDPGQGLRLIYYSQIVNDFQKGDIAEGYSVSREKKESFPLTVTSAQKNPTAFYLCASSPGLVSNEQFFGPGTRLTVL.